This T cell receptor beta chain was sequenced in a study of a mutant IDH1 vaccine in newly diagnosed glioma (dated by TCRdb to about 2021). Turning to the overall study: Across visits V03 through V10, patients got a total of eight vaccinations, given in weeks 1, 3, 5, 7, 11, 15, 19 and 23. Vaccination started 4-6 weeks after radiotherapy alone, or was given together with temozolomide cycles in the groups whose treatment included chemotherapy. Before enrollment, most patients had been given radiochemotherapy with temozolomide as standard therapy, while the rest had received either radiotherapy alone or temozolomide alone. Of the approximately 32 treated patients, 62.5% were male and about 38% were female, and the mean age was approximately 41 years. For exploratory analyses, some 24 treated patients had longitudinal TCRB deep sequencing done wherever samples were available. Peripheral blood samples were drawn at six visits, namely V03 (baseline), V05, V07, V10, V12 and V13.

The time point tag for this specimen amounts to: week 5, during vaccination. Every vaccine dose consisted of 300 ug of a 20-mer mutant IDH1 peptide in Montanide, administered subcutaneously together with topical imiquimod. The donors had newly diagnosed IDH1-mutant astrocytomas of WHO grade 3 or 4 that showed loss of nuclear ATRX. The samples were drawn from NOA16, a multicentre, single-arm, open-label phase I trial in Germany that tested a mutant IDH1 peptide vaccine in humans for the first time. The DNeasy Blood and Tissue Kit was used to extract genomic DNA from EDTA blood for TCRB sequencing. Preparation of the library involved the immunoSEQ multiplex PCR assay. The hsTCRB Kit was used according to the manufacturer's protocol to amplify rearranged TCR beta chain sequences. An Illumina MiSeq was used to sequence the TCRB libraries. Under the source paper's analysis protocol: The kit vendor's proprietary platform handled demultiplexing, trimming and gene mapping. Sourced from immuneACCESS, this table was stored by TCRdb with only in-frame sequences that have V and J called. A share of the clones is absent; for the studies checked, an unresolved V gene accounts for under half, and the remainder has no known explanation. The V and J calls and clone size are taken from that table; D and trimming were inferred from the DNA. For this sample the table gives some 55,000 clones, of which 70% to 90% were detected only once. Jointly, the top ten make up 4.6% of the sample.

Overall results and qualifications from the work: Pseudoprogression seemed to be unrelated to changes in the top peripheral T cell clonotypes found by TCRB sequencing. Immune responses induced by the vaccine were seen in roughly 95% of patients across multiple MHC alleles. It was noted by the authors that analyses of patient blood samples could not be reproduced owing to sample limitations. PBMC samples for TCRB deep sequencing were selected based on availability.

Points on this clone: Its antigen specificity is not known. Per-base quality was not reported, and no clone a single base away is much larger than it.

This TCR was sampled from a woman aged 40 to 50 with glioma. Sequencing was performed on PBMCs, taken from a glioma patient whose treatment included an IDH1 peptide vaccine.

The CDR3 in this case is CASSEEASGANVLTF. The bases read TGTGCCAGCAGCGAGGAGGCCTCTGGGGCCAACGTCCTGACTTTC. This sequence uses TRBV5-4 and TRBJ2-6; a tentative D call is TRBD2 (5 bases match). The CDR3 numbers 15 residues from cysteine through phenylalanine. Here the CDR3 DNA is all that survives: 45 bases in frame from base 1. V is reduced by 4 bases and J by 0 bases, leaving a spacing of 8 bases between them. Based on the germline V gene (reference sequence), the CDR1 and CDR2 sequences are SGHNT and YYREEE. Joined to the reference TRBV5-4 and TRBJ2-6 proteins, this CDR3 gives the full variable domain: ETGVTQSPTHLIKTRGQQVTLRCSSQSGHNTVSWYQQALGQGPQFIFQYYREEENGRGNFPPRFSGLQFPNYSSELNVNALELDDSALYLCASSEEASGANVLTFGAGSRLTVL.